This section outlines one TCR beta chain sequence together with its context. RNA was extracted with the RNeasy kit, and a quantity of roughly 0.45 to 1 ug was reverse transcribed using random hexamers. MiXCR was run by TCRdb on the immunoSEQ multiplex PCR reads, yielding one entry per CDR3 protein. This sample carries approximately 160,000 distinct CDR3 sequences, 90% to 95% of them seen once, and the ten largest clones take more than 0.11%. The sample comes from a study of CD8 T cells in Susac syndrome. This TCR derives from a human donor in good health. The sample consisted of CD4+ T cells from PBMCs.

The CDR3 nucleotides are TGCGCCAGCAGCAACATGGGGGACTACACCTTC. This encodes CASSNMGDYTF. The J gene is TRBJ1-2, the V gene TRBV5-1, with TRBD1 as a possible D gene (5 bases). Trimming removed 4 bases from V and 10 bases from J, with 11 bases in between. The CDR3 is 11 amino acids. Germline CDR1 and CDR2: SGHRS and YFSETQ.